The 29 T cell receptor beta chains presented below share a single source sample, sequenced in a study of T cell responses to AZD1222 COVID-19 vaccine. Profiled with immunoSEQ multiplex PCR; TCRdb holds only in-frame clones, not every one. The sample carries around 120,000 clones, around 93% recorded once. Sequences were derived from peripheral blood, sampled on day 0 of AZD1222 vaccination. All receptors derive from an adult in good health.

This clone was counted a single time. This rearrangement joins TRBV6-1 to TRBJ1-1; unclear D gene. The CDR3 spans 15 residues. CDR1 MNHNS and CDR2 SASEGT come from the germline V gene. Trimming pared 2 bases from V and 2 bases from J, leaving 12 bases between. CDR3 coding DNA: TGTGCCAGCAGTGAATGGGGTTTGATAAACACTGAAGCTTTCTTT. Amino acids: CASSEWGLINTEAFF.

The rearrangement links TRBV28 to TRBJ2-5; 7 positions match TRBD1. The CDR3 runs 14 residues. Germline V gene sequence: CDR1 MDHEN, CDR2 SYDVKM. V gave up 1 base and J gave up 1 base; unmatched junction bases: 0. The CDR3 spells CASSLYRGQETQYF. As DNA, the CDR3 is TGTGCCAGCAGTTTATACAGGGGCCAAGAGACCCAGTACTTC.

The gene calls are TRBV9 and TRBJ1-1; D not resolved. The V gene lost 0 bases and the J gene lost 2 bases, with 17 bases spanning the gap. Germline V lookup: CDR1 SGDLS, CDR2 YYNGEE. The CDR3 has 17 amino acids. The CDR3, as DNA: TGTGCCAGCAGCGTAGAACCCCTGCAGAACTCTAACACTGAAGCTTTCTTT. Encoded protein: CASSVEPLQNSNTEAFF.

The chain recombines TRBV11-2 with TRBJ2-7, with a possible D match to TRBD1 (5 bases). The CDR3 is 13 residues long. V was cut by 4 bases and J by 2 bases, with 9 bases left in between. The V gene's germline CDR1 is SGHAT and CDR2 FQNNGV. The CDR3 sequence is CASSSDSPYEQYF. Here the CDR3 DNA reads TGTGCCAGCAGCTCTGACAGCCCCTACGAGCAGTACTTC.

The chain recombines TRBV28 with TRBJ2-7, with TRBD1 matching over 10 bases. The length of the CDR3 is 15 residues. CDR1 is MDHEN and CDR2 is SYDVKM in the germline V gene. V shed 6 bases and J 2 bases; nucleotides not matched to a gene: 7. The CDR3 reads CASRLDRGLTYEQYF. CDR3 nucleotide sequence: TGTGCCAGCAGGCTGGACAGGGGGTTAACCTACGAGCAGTACTTC.

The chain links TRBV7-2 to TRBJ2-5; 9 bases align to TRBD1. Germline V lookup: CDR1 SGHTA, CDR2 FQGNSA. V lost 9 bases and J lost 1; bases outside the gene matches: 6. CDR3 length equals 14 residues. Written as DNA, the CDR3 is TGTGCCAGTTCCTCGGACAGGGGCCAAGAGACCCAGTACTTC. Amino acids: CASSSDRGQETQYF.

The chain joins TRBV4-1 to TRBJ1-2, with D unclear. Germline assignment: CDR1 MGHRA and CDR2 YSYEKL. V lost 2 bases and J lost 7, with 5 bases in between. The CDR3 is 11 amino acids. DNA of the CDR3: TGCGCCAGCAGCCAATTTGGTGGCTACACCTTC. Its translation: CASSQFGGYTF.

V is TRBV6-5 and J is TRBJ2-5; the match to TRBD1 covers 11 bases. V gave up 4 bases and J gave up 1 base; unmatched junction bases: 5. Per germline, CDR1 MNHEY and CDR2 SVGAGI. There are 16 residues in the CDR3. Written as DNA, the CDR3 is TGTGCCAGCAGTTTTCGGACAGGGGGCGGCCAAGAGACCCAGTACTTC. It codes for CASSFRTGGGQETQYF.

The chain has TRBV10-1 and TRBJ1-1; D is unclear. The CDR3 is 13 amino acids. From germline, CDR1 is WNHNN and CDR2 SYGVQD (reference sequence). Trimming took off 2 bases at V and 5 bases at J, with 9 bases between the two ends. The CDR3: CASSENMGTEAFF. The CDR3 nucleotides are TGCGCCAGCAGTGAGAATATGGGGACTGAAGCTTTCTTT.

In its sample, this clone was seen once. CDR3 DNA sequence: TGTGCCAGCAGCTTGGTAGGGGACAGCGGAAACACCATATATTTT. It encodes CASSLVGDSGNTIYF. V gene TRBV7-2 combines with J gene TRBJ1-3, with TRBD1 matching over 7 bases. The trim removed 3 bases at V and 4 bases at J, leaving 6 bases unmatched. This CDR3 spans 15 amino acids. Germline V gives CDR1 SGHTA, CDR2 FQGNSA.

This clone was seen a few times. Written as DNA, the CDR3 is TGTGCCAGCAGGGGGTCAGAATTGGAGTTCTTC. Its protein is CASRGSELEFF. This sequence joins TRBV28 and TRBJ2-1; D gene ambiguous. Deletions cut 6 bases from V and 14 bases from J, with 14 bases between. Looked up from germline, CDR1 is MDHEN and CDR2 is SYDVKM. The CDR3 consists of 11 residues.

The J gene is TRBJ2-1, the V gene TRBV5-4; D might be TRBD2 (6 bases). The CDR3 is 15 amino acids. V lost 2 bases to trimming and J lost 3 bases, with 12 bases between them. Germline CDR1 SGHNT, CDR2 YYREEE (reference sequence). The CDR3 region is CASSFEVADYNEQFF. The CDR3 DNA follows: TGTGCCAGCAGCTTTGAAGTAGCGGACTACAATGAGCAGTTCTTC.

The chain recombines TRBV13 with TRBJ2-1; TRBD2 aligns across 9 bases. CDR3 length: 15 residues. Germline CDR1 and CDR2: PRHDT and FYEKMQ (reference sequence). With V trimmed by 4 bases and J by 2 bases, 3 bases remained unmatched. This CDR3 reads CASSSTSGTYNEQFF. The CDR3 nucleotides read TGTGCCAGCAGCTCGACTAGCGGAACCTACAATGAGCAGTTCTTC.

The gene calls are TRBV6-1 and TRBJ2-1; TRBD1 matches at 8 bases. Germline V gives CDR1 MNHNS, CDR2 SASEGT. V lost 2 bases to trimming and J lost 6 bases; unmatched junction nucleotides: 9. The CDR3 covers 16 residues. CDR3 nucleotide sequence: TGTGCCAGCAGTGAATTGTGGGGACAGGTAACCAATGAGCAGTTCTTC. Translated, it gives CASSELWGQVTNEQFF.

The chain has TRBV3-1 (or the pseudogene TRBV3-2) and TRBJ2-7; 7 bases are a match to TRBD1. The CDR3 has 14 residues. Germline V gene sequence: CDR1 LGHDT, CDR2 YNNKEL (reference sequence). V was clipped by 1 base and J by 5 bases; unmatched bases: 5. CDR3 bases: TGTGCCAGCAGCCAAGGACAGGGTTTCAACGAGCAGTACTTC. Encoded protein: CASSQGQGFNEQYF.

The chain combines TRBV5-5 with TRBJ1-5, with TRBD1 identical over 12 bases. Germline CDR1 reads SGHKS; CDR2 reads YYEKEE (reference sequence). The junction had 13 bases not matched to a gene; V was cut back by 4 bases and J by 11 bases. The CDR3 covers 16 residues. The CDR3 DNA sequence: TGTGCCAGCAGCAAAACCGGGACAGGGGGCGCCCCGGCCCAGCATTTT. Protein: CASSKTGTGGAPAQHF.

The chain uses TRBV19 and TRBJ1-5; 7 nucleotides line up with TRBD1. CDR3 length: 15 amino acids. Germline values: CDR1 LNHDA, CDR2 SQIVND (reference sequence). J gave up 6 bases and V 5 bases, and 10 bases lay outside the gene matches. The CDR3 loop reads CASSLRQGLAQPQHF. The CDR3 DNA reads TGTGCCAGTAGTTTGCGACAGGGACTCGCTCAGCCCCAGCATTTT.

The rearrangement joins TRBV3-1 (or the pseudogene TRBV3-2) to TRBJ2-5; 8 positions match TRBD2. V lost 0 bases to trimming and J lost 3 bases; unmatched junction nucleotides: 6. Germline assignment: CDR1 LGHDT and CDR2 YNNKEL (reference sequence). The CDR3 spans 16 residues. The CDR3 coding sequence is TGTGCCAGCAGCCAAGACCAGTATAGCGGGAAAGAGACCCAGTACTTC. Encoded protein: CASSQDQYSGKETQYF.

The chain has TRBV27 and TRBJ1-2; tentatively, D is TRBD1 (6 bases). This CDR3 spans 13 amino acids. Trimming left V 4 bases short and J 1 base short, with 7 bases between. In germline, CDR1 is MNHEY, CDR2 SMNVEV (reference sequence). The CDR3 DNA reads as TGTGCCAGCAGTTCAGGGGTTAACTATGGCTACACCTTC. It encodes CASSSGVNYGYTF.

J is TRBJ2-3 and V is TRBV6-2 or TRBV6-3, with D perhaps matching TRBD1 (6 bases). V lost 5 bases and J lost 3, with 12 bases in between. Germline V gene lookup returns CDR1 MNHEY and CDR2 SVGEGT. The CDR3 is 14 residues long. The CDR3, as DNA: TGTGCCAGCAGTCACGGGACATTAACAGATACGCAGTATTTT. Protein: CASSHGTLTDTQYF.

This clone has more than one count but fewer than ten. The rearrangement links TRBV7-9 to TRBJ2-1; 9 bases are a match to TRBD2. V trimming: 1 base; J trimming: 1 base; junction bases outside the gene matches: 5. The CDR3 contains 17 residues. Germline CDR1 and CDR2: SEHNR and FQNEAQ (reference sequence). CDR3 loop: CASSLVVAGVSYNEQFF. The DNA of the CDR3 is TGTGCCAGCAGCTTAGTTGTAGCGGGAGTATCCTACAATGAGCAGTTCTTC.

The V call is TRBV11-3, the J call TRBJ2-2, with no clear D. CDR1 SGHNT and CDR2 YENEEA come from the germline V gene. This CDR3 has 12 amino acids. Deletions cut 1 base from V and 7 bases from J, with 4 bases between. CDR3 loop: CASSLANGELFF. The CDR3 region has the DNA TGTGCCAGCAGCTTAGCAAACGGGGAGCTGTTTTTT.

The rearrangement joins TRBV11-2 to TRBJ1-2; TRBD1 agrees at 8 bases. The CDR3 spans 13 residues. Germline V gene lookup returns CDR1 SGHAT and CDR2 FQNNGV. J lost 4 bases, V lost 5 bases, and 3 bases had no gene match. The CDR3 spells CASSPDRGYGYTF. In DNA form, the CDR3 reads TGTGCCAGCAGCCCAGACAGGGGCTATGGCTACACCTTC. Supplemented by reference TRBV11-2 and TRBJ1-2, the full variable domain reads EAGVAQSPRYKIIEKRQSVAFWCNPISGHATLYWYQQILGQGPKLLIQFQNNGVVDDSQLPKDRFSAERLKGVDSTLKIQPAKLEDSAVYLCASSPDRGYGYTFGSGTRLTVV.

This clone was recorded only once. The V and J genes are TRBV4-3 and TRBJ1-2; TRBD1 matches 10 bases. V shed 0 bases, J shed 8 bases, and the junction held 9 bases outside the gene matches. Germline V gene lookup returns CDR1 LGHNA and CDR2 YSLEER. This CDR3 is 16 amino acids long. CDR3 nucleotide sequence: TGCGCCAGCAGCCAAGATGCAGGAGGACAGGGGGACGGCTACACCTTC. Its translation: CASSQDAGGQGDGYTF.

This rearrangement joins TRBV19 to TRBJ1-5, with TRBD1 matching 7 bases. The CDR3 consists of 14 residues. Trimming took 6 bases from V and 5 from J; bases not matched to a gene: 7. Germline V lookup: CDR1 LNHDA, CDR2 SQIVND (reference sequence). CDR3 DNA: TGTGCCAGTAGCCCCGGCAGGGGGGATCAGCCCCAGCATTTT. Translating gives CASSPGRGDQPQHF.

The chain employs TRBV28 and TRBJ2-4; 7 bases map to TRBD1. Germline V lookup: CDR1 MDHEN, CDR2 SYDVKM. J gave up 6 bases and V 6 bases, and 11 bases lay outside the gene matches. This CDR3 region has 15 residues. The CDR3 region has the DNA TGTGCCAGCAGCTTTACAGGGGTGGGTGGAAACATTCAGTACTTC. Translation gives CASSFTGVGGNIQYF.

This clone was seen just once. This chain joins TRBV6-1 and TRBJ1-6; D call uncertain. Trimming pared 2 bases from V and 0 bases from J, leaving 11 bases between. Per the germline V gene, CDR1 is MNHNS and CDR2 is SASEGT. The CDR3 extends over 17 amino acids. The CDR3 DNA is TGTGCCAGCAGTGAATTGGCGGCGAGCTCCTATAATTCACCCCTCCACTTT. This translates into CASSELAASSYNSPLHF.

In DNA, the CDR3 is TGTGCCAGCAGCCCCCCCGCGAGGGGCACTAATGTGAACACTGAAGCTTTCTTT. Protein: CASSPPARGTNVNTEAFF. This sequence joins TRBV28 and TRBJ1-1, with D perhaps matching TRBD1 (5 bases). Germline CDR1 and CDR2: MDHEN and SYDVKM. The CDR3 sequence is 18 residues long. Trimming stripped 6 bases from V and 0 bases from J, with 23 bases between.

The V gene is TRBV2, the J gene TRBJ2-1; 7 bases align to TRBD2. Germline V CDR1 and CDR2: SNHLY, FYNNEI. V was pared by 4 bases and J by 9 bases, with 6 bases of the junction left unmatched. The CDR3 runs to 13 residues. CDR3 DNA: TGTGCCAGCAGTGTGGGAGGGCCGGGTGAGCAGTTCTTC. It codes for CASSVGGPGEQFF. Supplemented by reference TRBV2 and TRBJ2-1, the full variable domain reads EPEVTQTPSHQVTQMGQEVILRCVPISNHLYFYWYRQILGQKVEFLVSFYNNEISEKSEIFDDQFSVERPDGSNFTLKIRSTKLEDSAMYFCASSVGGPGEQFFGPGTRLTVL.